One sample yielded the 7 T cell receptor beta chains listed below, sequenced in a study of blood T cell repertoires in COVID-19. The method was immunoSEQ multiplex PCR; TCRdb's version includes in-frame clones alone and lacks a portion of them. The table shows around 180,000 clones, with about four fifths occurring only once. The specimen was peripheral blood. The receptor set was obtained from a man between 65 and 80 years old with active or convalescent COVID-19.

The V and J genes are TRBV3-1 (or the pseudogene TRBV3-2) and TRBJ2-5; D gene uncertain. V was trimmed by 0 bases and J by 4 bases, leaving 9 bases between them. CDR1 is LGHDT and CDR2 is YNNKEL in the germline V gene (reference sequence). The CDR3 is 14 residues long. CDR3 bases: TGTGCCAGCAGCCAAGACCTAGTCAGAGAGACCCAGTACTTC. Translating it yields CASSQDLVRETQYF.

The V and J genes are TRBV20-1 and TRBJ1-2; D remains ambiguous. CDR1 is DFQATT and CDR2 is SNEGSKA in the germline V gene (reference sequence). The V gene lost 2 bases and the J gene lost 8 bases, with 9 bases spanning the gap. CDR3 size: 11 residues. The CDR3 bases are TGCAGTGCTAGACTACCCGGGGGCTACACCTTC. This encodes CSARLPGGYTF.

A few counts support this clone. The chain recombines TRBV6-4 with TRBJ2-2; D gene uncertain. V was shortened by 0 bases and J by 5 bases, with 4 bases between the two germline ends. Germline values: CDR1 MRHNA, CDR2 SNTAGT. This CDR3 spans 13 amino acids. CDR3 protein: CASSDSGTGELFF. The CDR3 DNA is TGTGCCAGCAGTGACTCCGGGACCGGGGAGCTGTTTTTT.

The table lists this clone with a count of one. V and J are TRBV27 and TRBJ2-7; D is unresolved. The ends were cut back, 3 bases at V and 2 bases at J, with 8 bases in the middle. The V gene's germline CDR1 is MNHEY and CDR2 SMNVEV (reference sequence). The CDR3 spans 13 residues. The CDR3 here is CASSFGRTYEQYF. The DNA of the CDR3 is TGTGCCAGCAGTTTTGGCAGAACCTACGAGCAGTACTTC.

This clone was counted once. V gene TRBV5-1 combines with J gene TRBJ2-3; D is unclear. Looked up from germline, CDR1 is SGHRS and CDR2 is YFSETQ. The V end was cut by 1 base, the J end by 0 bases, with 12 bases between. This CDR3 has 16 amino acids. CDR3 nucleotides: TGCGCCAGCAGCTTGTCTGGAAAGACTAGCACAGATACGCAGTATTTT. Its translation: CASSLSGKTSTDTQYF.

Only a few counts were recorded for this clone. The rearrangement uses TRBV7-9 and TRBJ1-6; D unclear. Germline V CDR1 and CDR2: SEHNR, FQNEAQ (reference sequence). The CDR3 covers 17 residues. Trimming removed 3 bases from V and 5 bases from J, with 17 bases in between. CDR3 loop: CASSFASVSANNSPLHF. The CDR3 DNA reads TGTGCCAGCAGCTTTGCCAGCGTCAGTGCGAATAATTCACCCCTCCACTTT. Full variable domain (remainder filled in from reference TRBV7-9 and TRBJ1-6): DTGVSQNPRHKITKRGQNVTFRCDPISEHNRLYWYRQTLGQGPEFLTYFQNEAQLEKSRLLSDRFSAERPKGSFSTLEIQRTEQGDSAMYLCASSFASVSANNSPLHFGNGTRLTVT.

V is TRBV30 and J is TRBJ1-2; D perhaps matches TRBD1 (5 bases). The V end lost 1 base, the J end lost 4 bases, and 19 bases lay between the germline ends. From germline, CDR1 is GTSNPN and CDR2 SVGIG (reference sequence). There are 16 residues in the CDR3. The CDR3 loop reads CAWSARGGGDGYGYTF. CDR3 nucleotide sequence: TGTGCCTGGAGTGCCCGGGGCGGGGGAGACGGCTATGGCTACACCTTC.